One and the same sample provided the 4 T cell receptor beta chains below, sequenced in a study of immune evolution from preneoplasia to lung adenocarcinoma. The table came from immunoSEQ multiplex PCR; TCRdb's copy has only in-frame clones and leaves some out. The data hold roughly 28,000 clones, with just under 75% observed a single time. Sequences were obtained from FFPE invasive lung adenocarcinoma tissue. These receptors came from a person between 55 and 69 years old with invasive lung adenocarcinoma. Some clones in this sample may be carry-over from other donors' samples.

This chain joins TRBV7-2 and TRBJ2-1; TRBD2 aligns across 10 bases. Germline V gene sequence: CDR1 SGHTA, CDR2 FQGNSA. Losses at the gene ends were 2 bases for V and 9 bases for J; bases not matched to a gene: 4. The CDR3 consists of 14 residues. The CDR3 DNA sequence: TGTGCCAGCAGCTTAAGCGGGAGGGCCCGTGAGCAGTTCTTC. Residues: CASSLSGRAREQFF.

The chain has TRBV27 and TRBJ2-1; the D gene is possibly TRBD2 (6 bases). The CDR3 sequence is 14 residues long. Germline V gene lookup returns CDR1 MNHEY and CDR2 SMNVEV (reference sequence). Trimming shortened V by 3 bases and J by 6 bases, and 12 bases separated the two germline ends. The CDR3 nucleotides read TGTGCCAGCAGTTTCTTAGGACTACTCAATGAGCAGTTCTTC. It translates to CASSFLGLLNEQFF.

The genes are TRBV7-9 and TRBJ2-7, with unresolved D. This CDR3 region has 11 residues. The V gene lost 5 bases and the J gene lost 2 bases, with 4 bases spanning the gap. Germline-derived CDR1 and CDR2 are SEHNR and FQNEAQ (reference sequence). CDR3 sequence (DNA): TGTGCCAGCAGCAAGACCTACGAGCAGTACTTC. Translation: CASSKTYEQYF.

The gene calls are TRBV19 and TRBJ2-2, with D possibly TRBD1 on 6 matching bases. The germline V gene encodes CDR1 LNHDA and CDR2 SQIVND (reference sequence). The CDR3 length is 15 residues. V was trimmed by 9 bases and J by 2 bases, leaving 16 bases between them. This CDR3 is CASSGQGINTGELFF. For the CDR3, the DNA is TGTGCCAGCTCGGGGCAGGGGATCAACACCGGGGAGCTGTTTTTT.